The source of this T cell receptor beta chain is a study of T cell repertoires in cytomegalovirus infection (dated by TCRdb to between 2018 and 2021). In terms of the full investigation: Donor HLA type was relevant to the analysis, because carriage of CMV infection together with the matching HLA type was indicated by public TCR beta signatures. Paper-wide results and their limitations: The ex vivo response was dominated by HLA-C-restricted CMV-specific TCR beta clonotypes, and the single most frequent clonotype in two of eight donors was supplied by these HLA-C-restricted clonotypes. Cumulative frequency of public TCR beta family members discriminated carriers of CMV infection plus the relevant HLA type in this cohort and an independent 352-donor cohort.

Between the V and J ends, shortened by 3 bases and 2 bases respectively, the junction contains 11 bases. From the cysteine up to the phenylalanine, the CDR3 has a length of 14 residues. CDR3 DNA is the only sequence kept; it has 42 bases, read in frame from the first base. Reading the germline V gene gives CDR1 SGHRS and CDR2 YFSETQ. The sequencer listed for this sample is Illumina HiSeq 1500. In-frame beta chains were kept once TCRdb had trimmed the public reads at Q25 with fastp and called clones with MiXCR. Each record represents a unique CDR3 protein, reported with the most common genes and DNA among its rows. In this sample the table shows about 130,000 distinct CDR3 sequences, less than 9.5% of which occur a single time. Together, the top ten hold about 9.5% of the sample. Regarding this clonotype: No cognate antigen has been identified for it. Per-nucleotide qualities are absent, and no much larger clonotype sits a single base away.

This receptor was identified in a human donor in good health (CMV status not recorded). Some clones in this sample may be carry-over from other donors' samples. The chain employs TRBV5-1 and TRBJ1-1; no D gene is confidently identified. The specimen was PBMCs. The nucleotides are TGCGCCAGCAGCTACCGAGAGGGCAACACTGAAGCTTTCTTT. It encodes CASSYREGNTEAFF.